These T cell receptor beta chains were read from a single sample in a study of T cells in Graves' hyperthyroidism and ophthalmopathy. TCRdb re-called the multiplex PCR reads with MiXCR, one entry per CDR3 protein. This repertoire shows roughly 290,000 distinct CDR3 sequences, about 15% found once; its top ten account for roughly 53%. The sample comprised blood. All receptors derive from a woman between 55 and 75 years old with Graves' ophthalmopathy. CDR3s include the opening cysteine and the closing phenylalanine or tryptophan. D genes are given only for firm matches. For some rows the clone size is stated as once, few or many, or as a class when expanded; others skip it.

CDR3 DNA: TGTGCCAGCAGTGCTGACAGGGGGCACAATGAGCAGTTCTTC; CDR3 protein: CASSADRGHNEQFF; D gene: TRBD1; clone size: .; J gene: TRBJ2-1; V gene: TRBV2
CDR3 DNA: TGTGCCAGCAGCCGCGGGGCGGGGTGGGCCAAAAACATTCAGTACTTC; CDR3 protein: CASSRGAGWAKNIQYF; D gene: .; clone size: few; J gene: TRBJ2-4; V gene: TRBV7-2
CDR3 DNA: TGTGCCAGCAGCTTAGAATTGACCACCGGGGAGCTGTTTTTT; CDR3 protein: CASSLELTTGELFF; D gene: .; clone size: many; J gene: TRBJ2-2; V gene: TRBV11-2
CDR3 DNA: TGTGCCAGCAGCCCAACCGGGACAGGGGGAAACATTCAGTACTTC; CDR3 protein: CASSPTGTGGNIQYF; D gene: TRBD1; clone size: .; J gene: TRBJ2-4; V gene: TRBV28
CDR3 DNA: TGTGCCAGCGCCCCGGGACTAGATGGGACTGAGCAGTTCTTC; CDR3 protein: CASAPGLDGTEQFF; D gene: TRBD2; clone size: .; J gene: TRBJ2-1; V gene: TRBV2
CDR3 DNA: TGCGCCAGCAGCCTCAAGACTGAACCCTTGGAGCAGTACTTC; CDR3 protein: CASSLKTEPLEQYF; D gene: .; clone size: many; J gene: TRBJ2-7; V gene: TRBV5-1
CDR3 DNA: TGTGCCAGCGCTCCCAACTACGAGCAGTACTTC; CDR3 protein: CASAPNYEQYF; D gene: .; clone size: many; J gene: TRBJ2-7; V gene: TRBV2
CDR3 DNA: TGTGCCAGCAGCCTAGAGGGACTAGCTCTCAACGGGGAGCTGTTTTTT; CDR3 protein: CASSLEGLALNGELFF; D gene: TRBD2; clone size: .; J gene: TRBJ2-2; V gene: TRBV7-9
CDR3 DNA: TGTGCCAGCAGGATTGACGGGACTAGCGGGAGGGATACGCAGTATTTT; CDR3 protein: CASRIDGTSGRDTQYF; D gene: TRBD2; clone size: many; J gene: TRBJ2-3; V gene: TRBV7-2
CDR3 DNA: TGTGCCAGCAGCCGTCGGGACACCTACACCAATGAGCAGTTCTTC; CDR3 protein: CASSRRDTYTNEQFF; D gene: .; clone size: many; J gene: TRBJ2-1; V gene: TRBV7-2
CDR3 DNA: TGTGCCAGCAGCACATACGGAACAGGGGGGAACTATGGCTACACCTTC; CDR3 protein: CASSTYGTGGNYGYTF; D gene: TRBD1; clone size: many; J gene: TRBJ1-2; V gene: TRBV7-8
CDR3 DNA: TGCGCCAGCTCTGGGACTAGCGGGTCGGAGACCCAGTACTTC; CDR3 protein: CASSGTSGSETQYF; D gene: TRBD2; clone size: .; J gene: TRBJ2-5; V gene: TRBV5-1
CDR3 DNA: TGCGCCAGCAGCCTTCACCCCCAGGGAAGGACAGATACGCAGTATTTT; CDR3 protein: CASSLHPQGRTDTQYF; D gene: .; clone size: many; J gene: TRBJ2-3; V gene: TRBV4-3
CDR3 DNA: TGTGCCATCAGTGAACAGGCGGTCTACGAGCAGTACTTC; CDR3 protein: CAISEQAVYEQYF; D gene: .; clone size: .; J gene: TRBJ2-7; V gene: TRBV10-3
CDR3 DNA: TGCAGTGCTAAGGATTCGGGGGTAGGGACTGAAGCTTTCTTT; CDR3 protein: CSAKDSGVGTEAFF; D gene: .; clone size: few; J gene: TRBJ1-1; V gene: TRBV20-1
CDR3 DNA: TGTGCCAGCAGGAGGGGTGACACACAAGAGACCCAGTACTTC; CDR3 protein: CASRRGDTQETQYF; D gene: .; clone size: many; J gene: TRBJ2-5; V gene: TRBV6-1
CDR3 DNA: TGTGCCAGCAGTGATTTGCGGGGGAGCGTCACCAATCAGCCCCAGCATTTT; CDR3 protein: CASSDLRGSVTNQPQHF; D gene: .; clone size: few; J gene: TRBJ1-5; V gene: TRBV2
CDR3 DNA: TGTGCCAGCAGCCCGCGGGGGGGCAGTGAAAAACTGTTTTTT; CDR3 protein: CASSPRGGSEKLFF; D gene: .; clone size: .; J gene: TRBJ1-4; V gene: TRBV3-1
CDR3 DNA: TGCAGTGCTTTGAGGGGCAATCAGCCCCAGCATTTT; CDR3 protein: CSALRGNQPQHF; D gene: .; clone size: many; J gene: TRBJ1-5; V gene: TRBV20-1
CDR3 DNA: TGTGCCAGCAGCCGGAGGACCGACAGGGGGAACTACGAGCAGTACTTC; CDR3 protein: CASSRRTDRGNYEQYF; D gene: TRBD1; clone size: few; J gene: TRBJ2-7; V gene: TRBV4-2
CDR3 DNA: TGTGCCAGCAGCTTCGGACAGGGGGACACCGGGGAGCTGTTTTTT; CDR3 protein: CASSFGQGDTGELFF; D gene: TRBD1; clone size: .; J gene: TRBJ2-2; V gene: TRBV5-5
CDR3 DNA: TGTGCCAGCACCCTTAATACAATCAGGGATGGAAACACCATATATTTT; CDR3 protein: CASTLNTIRDGNTIYF; D gene: .; clone size: .; J gene: TRBJ1-3; V gene: TRBV27
CDR3 DNA: TGCAGTGCTAGAAAGCGGTCTCGGGGAGAGACCCAGTACTTC; CDR3 protein: CSARKRSRGETQYF; D gene: .; clone size: .; J gene: TRBJ2-5; V gene: TRBV20-1
CDR3 DNA: TGTGCCAGCAGCTTGACCACTCGGACCGGGGAGCTGTTTTTT; CDR3 protein: CASSLTTRTGELFF; D gene: .; clone size: many; J gene: TRBJ2-2; V gene: TRBV7-2
CDR3 DNA: TGTGCCAGCAGCTTTTCCGCGGGGTATTGGGAGACCCAGTACTTC; CDR3 protein: CASSFSAGYWETQYF; D gene: .; clone size: many; J gene: TRBJ2-5; V gene: TRBV7-2
CDR3 DNA: TGTGCCAGCAACCCAGGCGGCACTAGCGGAGGGGAGCTGTTTTTT; CDR3 protein: CASNPGGTSGGELFF; D gene: TRBD2; clone size: few; J gene: TRBJ2-2; V gene: TRBV12-3/TRBV12-4
CDR3 DNA: TGTGCCAGCAGCGTAGTTTCTTCCAGCGCCCACAATGAGCAGTTCTTC; CDR3 protein: CASSVVSSSAHNEQFF; D gene: .; clone size: many; J gene: TRBJ2-1; V gene: TRBV9
CDR3 DNA: TGTGCCAGCAGCGCGACGTACCTCTACGAGCAGTACTTC; CDR3 protein: CASSATYLYEQYF; D gene: .; clone size: many; J gene: TRBJ2-7; V gene: TRBV7-2
CDR3 DNA: TGTGCCAGTTGCCCATCTAGCACAGATACGCAGTATTTT; CDR3 protein: CASCPSSTDTQYF; D gene: .; clone size: many; J gene: TRBJ2-3; V gene: TRBV6-2/TRBV6-3
CDR3 DNA: TGTGCCAGCAGCTTAACGGGCGGGATGATGATCCATGGCTACACCTTC; CDR3 protein: CASSLTGGMMIHGYTF; D gene: .; clone size: once; J gene: TRBJ1-2; V gene: TRBV7-3
CDR3 DNA: TGCAGCGTTGAAGACGGTCGAGGATTCGAGCAGTACTTC; CDR3 protein: CSVEDGRGFEQYF; D gene: .; clone size: .; J gene: TRBJ2-7; V gene: TRBV29-1
CDR3 DNA: TGTGCCAGCAGCTGGGGACAGGGGGCCACTGAAGCTTTCTTT; CDR3 protein: CASSWGQGATEAFF; D gene: TRBD1; clone size: many; J gene: TRBJ1-1; V gene: TRBV11-2
CDR3 DNA: TGTGCCAGCAGTCAGGACATGACGGGGAATCAGCCCCAGCATTTT; CDR3 protein: CASSQDMTGNQPQHF; D gene: .; clone size: many; J gene: TRBJ1-5; V gene: TRBV6-1
CDR3 DNA: TGCAGCGGCAGAGGGGGAGGGGGCGATCAGCCCCAGCATTTT; CDR3 protein: CSGRGGGGDQPQHF; D gene: TRBD1; clone size: many; J gene: TRBJ1-5; V gene: TRBV20-1
CDR3 DNA: TGTGCCAGCAGCTCCACTATGGACGTCTATGGCTACACCTTC; CDR3 protein: CASSSTMDVYGYTF; D gene: .; clone size: .; J gene: TRBJ1-2; V gene: TRBV7-9
CDR3 DNA: TGTGCCACCCCGACGCCTACCGGGGAGCTGTTTTTT; CDR3 protein: CATPTPTGELFF; D gene: .; clone size: .; J gene: TRBJ2-2; V gene: TRBV28
CDR3 DNA: TGTGCCAGCAGCTTGATGCGGAATGAGCAGTTCTTC; CDR3 protein: CASSLMRNEQFF; D gene: .; clone size: many; J gene: TRBJ2-1; V gene: TRBV11-3
CDR3 DNA: TGTGCCAGCAGCTTAGAACAGGGCAGCAATCAGCCCCAGCATTTT; CDR3 protein: CASSLEQGSNQPQHF; D gene: .; clone size: many; J gene: TRBJ1-5; V gene: TRBV7-2
CDR3 DNA: TGCAGCGTTCGTGGCAGAACTAATTCACCCCTCCACTTT; CDR3 protein: CSVRGRTNSPLHF; D gene: .; clone size: few; J gene: TRBJ1-6; V gene: TRBV29-1
CDR3 DNA: TGCAGTGCTAGAGATAACCGGGTTGACGGCTACACCTTC; CDR3 protein: CSARDNRVDGYTF; D gene: .; clone size: many; J gene: TRBJ1-2; V gene: TRBV20-1
CDR3 DNA: TGTGCCAGCAGTTACACCCCGCCAGGGGCGGACTTCTCTGGAAACACCATATATTTT; CDR3 protein: CASSYTPPGADFSGNTIYF; D gene: .; clone size: few; J gene: TRBJ1-3; V gene: TRBV6-5
CDR3 DNA: TGCAGTGCCTCCCCTTCGGGGGGCGCGTGGAACACTGAAGCTTTCTTT; CDR3 protein: CSASPSGGAWNTEAFF; D gene: .; clone size: many; J gene: TRBJ1-1; V gene: TRBV20-1
CDR3 DNA: TGTGCCAGCAGCGATCGGGACGGAAGAAATCTCTACGAGCAGTACTTC; CDR3 protein: CASSDRDGRNLYEQYF; D gene: .; clone size: .; J gene: TRBJ2-7; V gene: TRBV7-9
CDR3 DNA: TGTGCCAGTGGGATAGAGGACGGCTACAATGAGCAGTTCTTC; CDR3 protein: CASGIEDGYNEQFF; D gene: .; clone size: .; J gene: TRBJ2-1; V gene: TRBV19
CDR3 DNA: TGTGCCAGTAAGGTCGTTGACAGGGGCCCCTACGAGCAGTACTTC; CDR3 protein: CASKVVDRGPYEQYF; D gene: TRBD1; clone size: .; J gene: TRBJ2-7; V gene: TRBV19
CDR3 DNA: TGTGCCAGCAGCCAAGGGGGACTAGCGGGAGTGGGCGAGCAGTACTTC; CDR3 protein: CASSQGGLAGVGEQYF; D gene: TRBD2; clone size: .; J gene: TRBJ2-7; V gene: TRBV4-2
CDR3 DNA: TGTGCCAGCTCAGCGACAGTGAACACTGAAGCTTTCTTT; CDR3 protein: CASSATVNTEAFF; D gene: .; clone size: many; J gene: TRBJ1-1; V gene: TRBV18
CDR3 DNA: TGTGCCAGCTCACCACCTGGAGCCTACGAGCAGTACTTC; CDR3 protein: CASSPPGAYEQYF; D gene: .; clone size: many; J gene: TRBJ2-7; V gene: TRBV18
CDR3 DNA: TGTGCCAGCAGTTCTTCTAGCGGGGTATACAATGAGCAGTTCTTC; CDR3 protein: CASSSSSGVYNEQFF; D gene: TRBD2; clone size: many; J gene: TRBJ2-1; V gene: TRBV2
CDR3 DNA: TGTGCCAGCAGTTCCCCGGGGATGAACACTGAAGCTTTCTTT; CDR3 protein: CASSSPGMNTEAFF; D gene: .; clone size: many; J gene: TRBJ1-1; V gene: TRBV28
CDR3 DNA: TGCAGTGCTAAGTACTCTGGAAACACCATATATTTT; CDR3 protein: CSAKYSGNTIYF; D gene: .; clone size: many; J gene: TRBJ1-3; V gene: TRBV20-1
CDR3 DNA: TGTGCCAGCAGCTTGGAGGGCGCCTACAATGAGCAGTTCTTC; CDR3 protein: CASSLEGAYNEQFF; D gene: .; clone size: .; J gene: TRBJ2-1; V gene: TRBV5-4
CDR3 DNA: TGTGCCAGCAGCTTAGGAGGAGATTTGGGCACTGAAGCTTTCTTT; CDR3 protein: CASSLGGDLGTEAFF; D gene: .; clone size: many; J gene: TRBJ1-1; V gene: TRBV13
CDR3 DNA: TGCAGTGCTTCACTACCCAGCCTTGAAGCTTTCTTT; CDR3 protein: CSASLPSLEAFF; D gene: .; clone size: many; J gene: TRBJ1-1; V gene: TRBV20-1
CDR3 DNA: TGCAGTGCTGAGCCCGGGACGTCGGGAGATACGCAGTATTTT; CDR3 protein: CSAEPGTSGDTQYF; D gene: .; clone size: .; J gene: TRBJ2-3; V gene: TRBV20-1